Given below is one T cell receptor beta chain in context. What it binds is not known. Here immunoSEQ multiplex PCR was the method, and the copy in TCRdb shows in-frame clones only, minus some. This repertoire shows 20,000 to 25,000 clones, roughly 87% found once; its top ten account for roughly 4.7%. CDR1 and CDR2 (germline): SGHRS, YFSETQ. Trimming stripped 0 bases from V and 3 bases from J, with 9 bases between. The CDR3 contains 14 residues. The sample belongs to a study of chemoradiotherapy in HPV16-positive cancers. Study at large: Candidate HPV-specific T-cell clones and common TCR motifs came from functional assays in a couple of HPV16-positive patients.

Findings of the study overall: During treatment, candidate HPV-specific clones and E7-related motifs expanded in tumor.

The sequence was collected from a human donor with HPV-associated anogenital cancer. This specimen consisted of blood, obtained from a patient who underwent chemoradiotherapy. The rearrangement uses TRBV5-1 and TRBJ1-1; TRBD1 is a possible D gene (5 bases). CDR3 nucleotides: TGCGCCAGCAGCTTGGTACAGGACTACACTGAAGCTTTCTTT. Its translation is CASSLVQDYTEAFF. Full variable domain (outside the CDR3, taken from reference TRBV5-1 and TRBJ1-1): KAGVTQTPRYLIKTRGQQVTLSCSPISGHRSVSWYQQTPGQGLQFLFEYFSETQRNKGNFPGRFSGRQFSNSRSEMNVSTLELGDSALYLCASSLVQDYTEAFFGQGTRLTVV.